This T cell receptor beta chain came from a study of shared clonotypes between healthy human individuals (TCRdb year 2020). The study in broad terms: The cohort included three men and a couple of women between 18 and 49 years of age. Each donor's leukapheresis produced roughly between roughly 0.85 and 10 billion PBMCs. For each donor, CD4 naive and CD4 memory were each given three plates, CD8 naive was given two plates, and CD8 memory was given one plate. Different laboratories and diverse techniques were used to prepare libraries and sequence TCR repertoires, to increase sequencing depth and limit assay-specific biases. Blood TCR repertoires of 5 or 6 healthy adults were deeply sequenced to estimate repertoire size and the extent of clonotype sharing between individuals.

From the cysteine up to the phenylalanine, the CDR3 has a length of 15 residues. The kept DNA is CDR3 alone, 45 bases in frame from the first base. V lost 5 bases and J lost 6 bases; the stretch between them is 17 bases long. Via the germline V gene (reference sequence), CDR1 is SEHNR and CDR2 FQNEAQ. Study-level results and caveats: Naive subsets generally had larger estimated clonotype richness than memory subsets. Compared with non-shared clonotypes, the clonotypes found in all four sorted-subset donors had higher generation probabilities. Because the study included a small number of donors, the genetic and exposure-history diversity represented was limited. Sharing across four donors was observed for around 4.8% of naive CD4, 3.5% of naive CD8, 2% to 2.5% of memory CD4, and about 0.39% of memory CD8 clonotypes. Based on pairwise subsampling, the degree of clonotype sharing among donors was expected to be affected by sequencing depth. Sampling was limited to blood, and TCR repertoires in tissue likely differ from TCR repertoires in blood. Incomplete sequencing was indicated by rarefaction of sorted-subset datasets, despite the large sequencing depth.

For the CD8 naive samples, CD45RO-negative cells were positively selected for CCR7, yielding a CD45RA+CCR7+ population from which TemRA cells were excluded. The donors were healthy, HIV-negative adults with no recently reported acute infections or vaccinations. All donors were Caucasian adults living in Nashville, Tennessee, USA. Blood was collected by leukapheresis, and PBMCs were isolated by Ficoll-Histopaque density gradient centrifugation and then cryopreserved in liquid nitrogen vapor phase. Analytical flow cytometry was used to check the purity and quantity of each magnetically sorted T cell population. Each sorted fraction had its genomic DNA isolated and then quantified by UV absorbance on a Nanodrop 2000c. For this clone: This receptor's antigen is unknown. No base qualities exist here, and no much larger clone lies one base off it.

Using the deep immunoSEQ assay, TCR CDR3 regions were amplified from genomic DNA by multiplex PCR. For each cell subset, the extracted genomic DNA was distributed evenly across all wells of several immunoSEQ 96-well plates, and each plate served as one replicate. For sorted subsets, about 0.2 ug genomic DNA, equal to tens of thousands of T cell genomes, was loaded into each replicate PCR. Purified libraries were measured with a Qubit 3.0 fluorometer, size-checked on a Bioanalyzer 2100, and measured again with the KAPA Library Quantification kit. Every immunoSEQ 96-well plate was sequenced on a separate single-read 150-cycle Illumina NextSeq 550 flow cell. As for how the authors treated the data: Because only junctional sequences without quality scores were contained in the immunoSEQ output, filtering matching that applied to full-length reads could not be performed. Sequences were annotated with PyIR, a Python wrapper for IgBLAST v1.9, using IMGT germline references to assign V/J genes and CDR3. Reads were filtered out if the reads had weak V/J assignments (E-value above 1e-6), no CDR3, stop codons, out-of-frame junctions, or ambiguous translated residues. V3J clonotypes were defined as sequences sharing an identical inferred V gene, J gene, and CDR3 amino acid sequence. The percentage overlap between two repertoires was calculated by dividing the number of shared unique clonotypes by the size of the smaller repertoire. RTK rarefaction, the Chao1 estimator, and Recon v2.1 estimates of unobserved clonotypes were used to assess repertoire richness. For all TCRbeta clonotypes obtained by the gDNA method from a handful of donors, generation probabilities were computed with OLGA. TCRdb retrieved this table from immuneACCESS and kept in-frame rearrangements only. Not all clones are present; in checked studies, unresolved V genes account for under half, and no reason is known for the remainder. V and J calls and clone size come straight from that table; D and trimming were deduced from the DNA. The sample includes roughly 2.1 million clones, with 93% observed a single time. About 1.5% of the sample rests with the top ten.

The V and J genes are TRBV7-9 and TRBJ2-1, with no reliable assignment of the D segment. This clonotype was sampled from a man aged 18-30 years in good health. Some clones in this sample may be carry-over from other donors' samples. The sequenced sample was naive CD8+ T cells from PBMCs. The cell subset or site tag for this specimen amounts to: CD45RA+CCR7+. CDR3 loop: CASSPEPPWANEQFF. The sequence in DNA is TGTGCCAGCAGCCCAGAGCCACCCTGGGCCAATGAGCAGTTCTTC.